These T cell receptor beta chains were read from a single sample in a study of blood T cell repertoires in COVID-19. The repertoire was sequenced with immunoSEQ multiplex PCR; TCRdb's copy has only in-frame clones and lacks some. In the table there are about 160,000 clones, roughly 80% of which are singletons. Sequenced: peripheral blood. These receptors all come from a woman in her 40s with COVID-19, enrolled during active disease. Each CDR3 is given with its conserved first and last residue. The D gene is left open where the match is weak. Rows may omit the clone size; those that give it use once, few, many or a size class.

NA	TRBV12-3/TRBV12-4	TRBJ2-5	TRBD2	TGTGCCAGCACCAGGACTAGCGCCGAGACCCAGTACTTC	CASTRTSAETQYF
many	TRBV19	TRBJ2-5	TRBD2	TGTGCCAGTAGTATATTAGCGGGAGCCCAAGAGACCCAGTACTTC	CASSILAGAQETQYF
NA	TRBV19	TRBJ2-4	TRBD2	TGTGCCAGTAGTGGGACTACGAACATTCAGTACTTC	CASSGTTNIQYF
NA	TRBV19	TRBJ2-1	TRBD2	TGTGCCAGTAGTATATTGGGCGGGGGGGCGAATGAGCAGTTCTTC	CASSILGGGANEQFF
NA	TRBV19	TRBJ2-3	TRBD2	TGTGCCAGTAGTTTACTAGCGTTCCGGGCGCAGTATTTT	CASSLLAFRAQYF
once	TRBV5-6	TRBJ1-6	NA	TGTGCCAGCAGCTTGGCACAGCATAATTCACCCCTCCACTTT	CASSLAQHNSPLHF
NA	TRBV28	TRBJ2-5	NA	TGTGCCAGCACCACCTTCGGGGGTCAAGAGACCCAGTACTTC	CASTTFGGQETQYF
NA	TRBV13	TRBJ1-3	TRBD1	TGTGCCAGCAGCTTCGGTTCAGGGGGCTCTATTAGAAACACCATATATTTT	CASSFGSGGSIRNTIYF
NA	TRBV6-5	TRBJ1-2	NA	TGTGCCAGCTACAGAACAGGAGCTGCTAACTATGGCTACACCTTC	CASYRTGAANYGYTF
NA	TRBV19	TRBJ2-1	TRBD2	TGTGCCAGTAGTTCCCCCGGCGGGAGAAGGAGCAATGAGCAGTTCTTC	CASSSPGGRRSNEQFF
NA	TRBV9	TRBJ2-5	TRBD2	TGTGCCAGCAGCGGCGGCGTGGGTGCGGGGGAAGGCCTCAAGGAGACCCAGTACTTC	CASSGGVGAGEGLKETQYF
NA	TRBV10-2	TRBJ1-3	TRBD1	TGCGCCAGCAGTATCGGGACAGAGAGCTCTGGAAACACCATATATTTT	CASSIGTESSGNTIYF
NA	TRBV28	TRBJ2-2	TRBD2	TGTGCCAGCAGTGCCCTTACCGGGACTAGCGGTTTCGCGAACACCGGGGAGCTGTTTTTT	CASSALTGTSGFANTGELFF
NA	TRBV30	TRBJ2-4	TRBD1	TGTGCCTGGAGTGGGGGACAGCCGGGAAACATTCAGTACTTC	CAWSGGQPGNIQYF
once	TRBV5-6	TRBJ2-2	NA	TGTGCCAGCAGCCCATGGGGCGGGGGCCGATCCGGGGAGCTGTTTTTT	CASSPWGGGRSGELFF
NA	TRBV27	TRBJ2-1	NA	TGTGCCAGCAGCCCGCAGAATAGCGGAAACAATGAGCAGTTCTTC	CASSPQNSGNNEQFF
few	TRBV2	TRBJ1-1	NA	TGTGCCAGCAGTGACGAGCGGGCTTTCTTT	CASSDERAFF
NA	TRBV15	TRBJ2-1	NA	TGTGCCACCGCGGGCCCCGCGGGCAATGAGCAGTTCTTC	CATAGPAGNEQFF
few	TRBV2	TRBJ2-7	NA	TGTGCCTGTGGTAGGGGAGGCTCCTACGAGCAGTACTTC	CACGRGGSYEQYF
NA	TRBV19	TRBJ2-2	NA	TGTGCCAGTAGTTTTGGTCGGACATCGAACACCGGGGAGCTGTTTTTT	CASSFGRTSNTGELFF
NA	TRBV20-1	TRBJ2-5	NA	TGCAGTGCTAGTCTACTAGTAGCGGAGACCCAGTACTTC	CSASLLVAETQYF
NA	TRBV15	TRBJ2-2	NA	TGTGCCACCAGCAACATCCCCCGACAGGCTGGTGGGAACACCGGGGAGCTGTTTTTT	CATSNIPRQAGGNTGELFF
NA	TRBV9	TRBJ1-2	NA	TGTGCCAGCAGCGTTTCCAGTAACTATGGCTACACCTTC	CASSVSSNYGYTF
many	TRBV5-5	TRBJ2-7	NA	TGTGCCAGCAGCTTTGGTCGGAGGTACGAGCAGTACTTC	CASSFGRRYEQYF
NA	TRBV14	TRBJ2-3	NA	TGTGCCAGCAGCCAAGATCGGGCAGCCGGGGAAGATACGCAGTATTTT	CASSQDRAAGEDTQYF
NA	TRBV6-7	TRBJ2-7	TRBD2	TGTGCCAGCAGCCTCTACGGGGGGAGCTCCTACGAGCAGTACTTC	CASSLYGGSSYEQYF
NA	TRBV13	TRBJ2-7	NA	TGTGCCAGCAGCCAGACTAGAACCGAGCAGTACTTC	CASSQTRTEQYF
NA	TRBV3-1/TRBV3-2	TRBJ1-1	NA	TGTGCCAGCAGCCAAGCAGGGTATGGGACTGAAGCTTTCTTT	CASSQAGYGTEAFF
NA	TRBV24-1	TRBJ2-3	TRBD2	TGTGCCACCAGTGATCCCCTAGCGGGAGGAGCGGATACGCAGTATTTT	CATSDPLAGGADTQYF